A single sample is the source of the 32 T cell receptor beta chains below, sequenced in a study of T cell changes during pregnancy in multiple sclerosis. Profiling relied on immunoSEQ multiplex PCR, and the TCRdb table lists in-frame clones only, not all of them. The sample has approximately 60,000 clones, 92% seen once. Material: peripheral blood, obtained in the second trimester of pregnancy. The receptors originated from a female donor in good health, enrolled as a control in a pregnancy study.

The chain combines TRBV29-1 with TRBJ1-4; 8 bases are shared with TRBD1. The CDR3 is 15 residues long. With V trimmed by 0 bases and J by 6 bases, 6 bases remained unmatched. Germline V lookup: CDR1 SQVTM, CDR2 ANQGSEA. The CDR3 DNA follows: TGCAGCGTTGAAGATTCAGGGGGCATTGATGAAAAACTGTTTTTT. Its translation is CSVEDSGGIDEKLFF. The whole variable domain, filled in from reference TRBV29-1 and TRBJ1-4, reads SAVISQKPSRDICQRGTSLTIQCQVDSQVTMMFWYRQQPGQSLTLIATANQGSEATYESGFVIDKFPISRPNLTFSTLTVSNMSPEDSSIYLCSVEDSGGIDEKLFFGSGTQLSVL.

Points on this clone: A read error may account for a junction end that differs from germline. CDR3 bases: TGTGCTAGCAGCTTATACATGGGACAGTACACTGAAGCTTTCTTT. Protein product: CASSLYMGQYTEAFF. V and J are TRBV7-7 and TRBJ1-1, with 7 bases fitting TRBD1. CDR3 length: 15 residues. The germline V gene has CDR1 SSHAT and CDR2 FNYEAQ (reference sequence).

Regarding this clone: The junction departs from germline at one end; a sequencing error may be responsible. J is TRBJ1-1 and V is TRBV7-7; no clear D gene. Germline CDR1 is SSHAT and CDR2 is FNYEAQ (reference sequence). This CDR3 is built from 13 residues. CDR3 sequence (DNA): TGTGCTAGCAGCTTAGATCGGTTTACTGAAGCTTTCTTT. This sequence encodes CASSLDRFTEAFF.

The genes are TRBV2 and TRBJ2-3, with a possible D match to TRBD2 (5 bases). Germline CDR1 SNHLY, CDR2 FYNNEI. The CDR3 has 15 residues. Trimming took off 2 bases at V and 0 bases at J, with 9 bases between the two ends. This chain's CDR3 is CASSEWAGSTDTQYF. The CDR3 DNA follows: TGTGCCAGCAGTGAATGGGCGGGCAGCACAGATACGCAGTATTTT.

The genes are TRBV9 and TRBJ2-3; 11 bases match TRBD2. The CDR3 sequence is 14 residues long. Germline V gene lookup returns CDR1 SGDLS and CDR2 YYNGEE. V lost 4 bases to trimming and J lost 5 bases; unmatched junction nucleotides: 3. CDR3 coding DNA: TGTGCCAGCAGCCCGGGGACTAGCGGAGATACGCAGTATTTT. This encodes CASSPGTSGDTQYF.

This clone occurred once. J is TRBJ1-4 and V is TRBV7-9; 8 positions agree with TRBD1. After removal of 5 bases from V and 8 bases from J, the junction contained 7 bases not matched to a gene. In germline, CDR1 is SEHNR, CDR2 FQNEAQ (reference sequence). The CDR3 is 14 residues long. CDR3: CASSPDRVREKLFF. In DNA, the CDR3 is TGTGCCAGCAGCCCGGACAGGGTCCGGGAAAAACTGTTTTTT.

The CDR3 DNA reads as TGTGCCAGCAGCCCCCGGGGAGCGGGAGGGTTGATTTTGCAGTTCTTC. Translating it yields CASSPRGAGGLILQFF. This rearrangement joins TRBV7-8 to TRBJ2-1, with TRBD2 identical over 10 bases. The CDR3 consists of 16 residues. After removal of 5 bases from V and 12 bases from J, the junction contained 16 bases not matched to a gene. In germline, CDR1 is SGHVS, CDR2 FQNEAQ.

The V and J genes are TRBV15 and TRBJ2-3, with 7 bases identical to TRBD2. V lost 3 bases and J lost 4; bases outside the gene matches: 4. Germline CDR1 reads LNHNV; CDR2 reads YYDKDF (reference sequence). CDR3 length: 14 residues. The CDR3 nucleotides read TGTGCCACCAGCAGGGGAGGGTTCCCAGATACGCAGTATTTT. Its protein is CATSRGGFPDTQYF.

The chain has TRBV4-3 and TRBJ2-7, with D tentatively TRBD1 (7 bases). Germline assignment: CDR1 LGHNA and CDR2 YSLEER. The CDR3 loop spans 15 amino acids. Trimming removed 3 bases at V and 0 bases at J, with 12 bases between. The CDR3, as DNA: TGCGCCAGCAGCCAGAACAGGGGAGGCTCCTACGAGCAGTACTTC. Translated: CASSQNRGGSYEQYF.

This rearrangement joins TRBV6-1 to TRBJ2-2; D perhaps matches TRBD2 (6 bases). Germline V lookup: CDR1 MNHNS, CDR2 SASEGT. V lost 7 bases and J lost 5, with 17 bases in between. The length of the CDR3 is 15 residues. The CDR3, as DNA: TGTGCCAGCACCCCTGGGGCAGGGACTACCGGGGAGCTGTTTTTT. It codes for CASTPGAGTTGELFF.

This clone came up once. The rearrangement uses TRBV7-2 and TRBJ2-1, with unresolved D. Germline loops: CDR1 SGHTA, CDR2 FQGNSA. The CDR3 extends over 15 amino acids. The V gene lost 0 bases and the J gene lost 3 bases, with 9 bases spanning the gap. The CDR3 nucleotides are TGTGCCAGCAGCTTAGCCACAGCATACTACAATGAGCAGTTCTTC. Encoded protein: CASSLATAYYNEQFF.

This chain links TRBV5-1 with TRBJ2-1; possibly TRBD2 for D (5 bases). V lost 5 bases and J 9 bases, leaving 21 bases between the germline ends. Looked up from germline, CDR1 is SGHRS and CDR2 is YFSETQ. This CDR3 contains 15 residues. As DNA, the CDR3 is TGCGCCAGCAGGGGTCGGGGAGCAGCTTCGGGTGAGCAGTTCTTC. This gives the protein CASRGRGAASGEQFF.

V gene TRBV28 combines with J gene TRBJ1-4, with TRBD1 matching 7 bases. The germline V gene has CDR1 MDHEN and CDR2 SYDVKM. This CDR3 has 14 amino acids. V lost 8 bases, J lost 5 bases, and 8 bases stayed unmatched. CDR3 in amino acids: CASGPGGGNEKLFF. The CDR3 DNA sequence: TGTGCCAGCGGACCAGGGGGAGGAAATGAAAAACTGTTTTTT.

This rearrangement joins TRBV7-8 to TRBJ2-7, with 12 bases fitting TRBD1. Trimming took 5 bases from V and 4 from J; bases not matched to a gene: 6. The CDR3 loop spans 15 amino acids. CDR1 is SGHVS and CDR2 is FQNEAQ in the germline V gene. The CDR3 DNA reads TGTGCCAGCAGCCTAGGGACAGGGGGCAGTTACGAGCAGTACTTC. It codes for CASSLGTGGSYEQYF. Drawing the rest from reference TRBV7-8 and TRBJ2-7, the complete variable domain is GAGVSQSPRYKVAKRGQDVALRCDPISGHVSLFWYQQALGQGPEFLTYFQNEAQLDKSGLPSDRFFAERPEGSVSTLKIQRTQQEDSAVYLCASSLGTGGSYEQYFGPGTRLTVT.

This chain connects TRBV5-1 to TRBJ1-2; 8 positions match TRBD1. The length of the CDR3 is 15 residues. Germline V gives CDR1 SGHRS, CDR2 YFSETQ. The V segment lost 3 bases and the J segment 0 bases; nucleotides outside the gene matches: 4. Written as DNA, the CDR3 is TGCGCCAGCAGCTACGGGACAGGAGCTAACTATGGCTACACCTTC. This sequence encodes CASSYGTGANYGYTF.

The chain couples TRBV5-4 to TRBJ2-7; the match to TRBD1 covers 7 bases. Germline CDR1 is SGHNT and CDR2 is YYREEE (reference sequence). Trimming took 7 bases from V and 4 from J; bases not matched to a gene: 8. CDR3 length equals 13 residues. CDR3 DNA: TGTGCCAGCGGTTCCGGGACAGAATACGAGCAGTACTTC. It yields the protein CASGSGTEYEQYF.

The genes are TRBV25-1 and TRBJ2-5; a possible D gene is TRBD2 (6 bases). Germline V gene lookup returns CDR1 MGHDK and CDR2 SYGVNS. The length of the CDR3 is 13 residues. The germline V and J ends were trimmed by 5 bases and 4 bases, with 11 bases remaining between them. CDR3 coding DNA: TGTGCCAGCAGTTACGGAGGGGCAGAGACCCAGTACTTC. The encoded protein is CASSYGGAETQYF.

The chain carries TRBV4-2 and TRBJ2-3, with TRBD2 identical over 9 bases. This CDR3 is 19 amino acids long. Germline loops: CDR1 LGHNA, CDR2 YNFKEQ. V was clipped by 3 bases and J by 1 base; unmatched bases: 14. The CDR3 protein is CASSHAGLANLMGTDTQYF. The CDR3 DNA reads TGTGCCAGCAGCCACGCGGGACTAGCCAATTTGATGGGCACAGATACGCAGTATTTT.

This clone showed up just a few times. The chain has TRBV10-2 and TRBJ1-1; 9 bases are a match to TRBD1. CDR3 length: 14 residues. J was trimmed by 4 bases and V by 9 bases; bases with no gene match: 9. The germline gives CDR1 WSHSY, CDR2 SAAADI. The CDR3 sequence: CASGGTGSGTEAFF. In DNA, the CDR3 is TGCGCCAGTGGGGGGACAGGGAGTGGCACTGAAGCTTTCTTT.

CDR3: CASSFGGIQETQYF. The CDR3 nucleotides read TGTGCCAGCAGCTTCGGCGGCATCCAAGAGACCCAGTACTTC. The V call is TRBV7-9, the J call TRBJ2-5; D gene uncertain. The CDR3 length is 14 residues. The ends were cut back, 3 bases at V and 1 base at J, with 9 bases in the middle. CDR1 and CDR2 from the germline V gene are SEHNR and FQNEAQ (reference sequence).

This chain joins TRBV19 and TRBJ1-2, with 7 bases fitting TRBD1. The CDR3 length is 14 residues. V was clipped by 3 bases and J by 7 bases; unmatched bases: 8. The germline CDR1 and CDR2 sequences are LNHDA and SQIVND (reference sequence). The CDR3 loop reads CASSMTDRASGYTF. The CDR3, as DNA: TGTGCCAGTAGTATGACCGACAGGGCGTCTGGCTACACCTTC. The full variable domain, completed using reference TRBV19 and TRBJ1-2, is DGGITQSPKYLFRKEGQNVTLSCEQNLNHDAMYWYRQDPGQGLRLIYYSQIVNDFQKGDIAEGYSVSREKKESFPLTVTSAQKNPTAFYLCASSMTDRASGYTFGSGTRLTVV.

The V and J genes are TRBV19 and TRBJ2-3; the D gene is possibly TRBD2 (6 bases). The germline V and J ends were trimmed by 6 bases and 0 bases, with 13 bases remaining between them. The CDR3 has 15 amino acids. The germline gives CDR1 LNHDA, CDR2 SQIVND (reference sequence). CDR3 sequence reads: CASRDRERSTDTQYF. Written as DNA, the CDR3 is TGTGCCAGTAGGGATCGGGAGAGAAGCACAGATACGCAGTATTTT. The variable domain in full, with the rest retrieved from reference TRBV19 and TRBJ2-3, is DGGITQSPKYLFRKEGQNVTLSCEQNLNHDAMYWYRQDPGQGLRLIYYSQIVNDFQKGDIAEGYSVSREKKESFPLTVTSAQKNPTAFYLCASRDRERSTDTQYFGPGTRLTVL.

The rearrangement links TRBV10-2 to TRBJ2-6; 7 bases fit TRBD2. Germline V gives CDR1 WSHSY, CDR2 SAAADI. V was pared by 10 bases and J by 1 base, with 4 bases of the junction left unmatched. The CDR3 runs 14 residues. The CDR3 DNA reads as TGCGCCATACCCGGGGGGTCTGGGGCCAACGTCCTGACTTTC. Its translation is CAIPGGSGANVLTF.

This clone was seen only once. The rearrangement links TRBV30 to TRBJ2-5, with 7 nucleotides matching TRBD1. The V gene's germline CDR1 is GTSNPN and CDR2 SVGIG (reference sequence). This CDR3 contains 15 residues. After removal of 2 bases from V and 3 bases from J, the junction contained 9 bases not matched to a gene. CDR3 coding DNA: TGTGCCTGGAGTCCAATAACAGGGGCTAAAGAGACCCAGTACTTC. Amino acid sequence: CAWSPITGAKETQYF.

CDR3 residues: CASSPQMSTDTQYF. The CDR3 coding sequence is TGTGCCAGCAGCCCCCAAATGTCCACAGATACGCAGTATTTT. The chain employs TRBV7-9 and TRBJ2-3; D gene ambiguous. The CDR3 has 14 residues. In germline, CDR1 is SEHNR, CDR2 FQNEAQ (reference sequence). Trimming pared 5 bases from V and 2 bases from J, leaving 11 bases between.

The rearrangement links TRBV30 to TRBJ1-1; a possible D gene is TRBD1 (5 bases). Germline V gene data show CDR1 as GTSNPN and CDR2 as SVGIG (reference sequence). This CDR3 contains 13 residues. V was trimmed by 5 bases and J by 0 bases, leaving 10 bases between them. The CDR3 region is CAWGRGLNTEAFF. CDR3 coding DNA: TGTGCCTGGGGAAGGGGCTTGAACACTGAAGCTTTCTTT.

The rearrangement joins TRBV7-8 to TRBJ1-2; D is unclear. CDR3 size: 15 residues. Per germline, CDR1 SGHVS and CDR2 FQNEAQ. With 1 base removed from V and 4 bases from J, the gap between germline ends came to 13 bases. In nucleotides, the CDR3 is TGTGCCAGCAGCTTAGTTGTAAGCTGTTTCTATGGCTACACCTTC. Its translation is CASSLVVSCFYGYTF.

The CDR3 bases are TGTGCCTGGAGTGAAGGACTAGCGGGACTCACAGATACGCAGTATTTT. This translates into CAWSEGLAGLTDTQYF. The chain has TRBV30 and TRBJ2-3; the match to TRBD2 covers 12 bases. Germline V gives CDR1 GTSNPN, CDR2 SVGIG (reference sequence). The CDR3 totals 16 residues. Trimming took 1 base from V and 2 from J; bases not matched to a gene: 4.

The chain combines TRBV11-2 with TRBJ2-7, with D unresolved. This CDR3 comprises 10 residues. The V end was cut by 4 bases, the J end by 4 bases, with 2 bases between. Germline CDR1 and CDR2: SGHAT and FQNNGV. CDR3 sequence (DNA): TGTGCCAGCAGCTCGTACGAGCAGTACTTC. This translates into CASSSYEQYF. The full variable domain, its missing parts supplied by reference TRBV11-2 and TRBJ2-7, is EAGVAQSPRYKIIEKRQSVAFWCNPISGHATLYWYQQILGQGPKLLIQFQNNGVVDDSQLPKDRFSAERLKGVDSTLKIQPAKLEDSAVYLCASSSYEQYFGPGTRLTVT.

CDR3 protein: CASSNRAGGSYEQYF. CDR3 DNA: TGTGCCAGCAGCAACCGGGCGGGGGGCTCCTACGAGCAGTACTTC. The genes are TRBV2 and TRBJ2-7; TRBD2 agrees at 8 bases. The V and J ends lost 6 bases and 0 bases, in that order; junction bases with no gene match: 7. CDR1 and CDR2 from the germline V gene are SNHLY and FYNNEI. This CDR3 is built from 15 residues. Full variable domain (rest looked up from reference TRBV2 and TRBJ2-7): EPEVTQTPSHQVTQMGQEVILRCVPISNHLYFYWYRQILGQKVEFLVSFYNNEISEKSEIFDDQFSVERPDGSNFTLKIRSTKLEDSAMYFCASSNRAGGSYEQYFGPGTRLTVT.

This clone was seen once. This chain uses TRBV10-3 with TRBJ2-1; tentative D call: TRBD1 (5 bases). The CDR3 is 12 amino acids. Germline values: CDR1 ENHRY, CDR2 SYGVKD. With 2 bases removed from V and 14 bases from J, the gap between germline ends came to 13 bases. The CDR3 DNA follows: TGTGCCATCAGTGAGCTTGACAGTGATAAGTTCTTC. Its translation is CAISELDSDKFF.

V and J are TRBV18 and TRBJ2-3, with D hard to call. Trimming left V 6 bases short and J 6 bases short, with 10 bases between. The CDR3 is 12 residues long. Germline loops: CDR1 KGHSH, CDR2 LQKENI. In DNA form, the CDR3 reads TGTGCCAGCTCTACGAGGCCTGATACGCAGTATTTT. Encoded protein: CASSTRPDTQYF.